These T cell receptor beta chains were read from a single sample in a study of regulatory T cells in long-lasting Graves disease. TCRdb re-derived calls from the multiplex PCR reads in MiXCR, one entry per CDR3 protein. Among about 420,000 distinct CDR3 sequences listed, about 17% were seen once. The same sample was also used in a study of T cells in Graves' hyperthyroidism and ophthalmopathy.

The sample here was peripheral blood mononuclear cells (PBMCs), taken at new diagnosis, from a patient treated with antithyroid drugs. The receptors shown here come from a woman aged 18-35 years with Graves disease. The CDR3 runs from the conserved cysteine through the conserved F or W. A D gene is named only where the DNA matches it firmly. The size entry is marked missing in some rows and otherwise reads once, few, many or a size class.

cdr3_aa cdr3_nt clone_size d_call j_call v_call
CASSNEAGPYGYTF TGTGCCAGTAGTAATGAAGCTGGACCCTATGGCTACACCTTC many . TRBJ1-2 TRBV19
CSARDPPDNEQFF TGCAGTGCTAGAGATCCCCCAGACAATGAGCAGTTCTTC few . TRBJ2-1 TRBV20-1
CASSGTSGSLLLYEQYF TGTGCCAGCAGCGGGACTAGCGGGAGTCTCCTACTCTACGAGCAGTACTTC . TRBD2 TRBJ2-7 TRBV28
CASSWGQGEEQYF TGTGCCAGCAGCTGGGGACAGGGGGAAGAGCAGTACTTC . TRBD1 TRBJ2-7 TRBV13
CASSQDESYYGYTF TGTGCCAGCAGCCAAGATGAATCCTACTATGGCTACACCTTC many . TRBJ1-2 TRBV4-2
CASSQVGLTDTQYF TGCGCCAGCAGCCAAGTTGGCCTCACAGATACGCAGTATTTT . . TRBJ2-3 TRBV4-1
CASSLPSTDTQYF TGCGCCAGCAGCTTGCCTAGCACAGATACGCAGTATTTT many . TRBJ2-3 TRBV5-1
CASRGGIFVFF TGTGCCAGCAGGGGGGGCATATTTGTGTTCTTC few . TRBJ2-1 TRBV6-2/TRBV6-3
CASSFSTAMNNQPQHF TGTGCCAGCAGCTTTAGCACCGCCATGAACAATCAGCCCCAGCATTTT . . TRBJ1-5 TRBV7-2
CATNWSSGNSYNEQFF TGTGCCACTAACTGGTCTAGCGGCAACTCCTACAATGAGCAGTTCTTC few TRBD2 TRBJ2-1 TRBV6-2/TRBV6-3
CASSEVLLNEQFF TGTGCCAGCAGTGAGGTTTTGCTTAATGAGCAGTTCTTC many . TRBJ2-1 TRBV2
CSARGLSNQPQHF TGCAGTGCTAGAGGACTGAGCAATCAGCCCCAGCATTTT . . TRBJ1-5 TRBV20-1
CASSPSGGAFSGNTIYF TGTGCCAGCTCACCTTCAGGGGGGGCTTTCTCTGGAAACACCATATATTTT few TRBD1 TRBJ1-3 TRBV18
CASSLSGQGRTEAFF TGTGCCAGCAGCTTGTCCGGACAGGGAAGGACTGAAGCTTTCTTT . TRBD1 TRBJ1-1 TRBV5-6